This entry describes one T cell receptor (beta chain). The entry originates in a study of PD-L1 blockade in urothelial cancer. Each PCR received spiked synthetic TCR analog templates. Method: immunoSEQ multiplex PCR; TCRdb's copy keeps in-frame clones and lacks some. The sample has 35,000 to 40,000 clones; 86% are singletons. The sample's time point: peripheral blood 6 weeks after treatment start. The diagnosis in patients was locally advanced or metastatic urothelial carcinoma. Each individual provided 1 to 8 samples (taken pretreatment and on-treatment). The CDR3 has 13 residues. V lost 6 bases and J lost 7; bases outside the gene matches: 8. In germline, CDR1 is SQVTM, CDR2 ANQGSEA.

The sample was PBMCs, taken around atezolizumab (anti-PD-L1) treatment. The origin of this receptor is a man between 60 and 75 years old with urothelial cancer. The chain carries TRBV29-1 and TRBJ2-7; TRBD1 matches at 11 bases. CDR3: CSVSGTGGLEQYF. For the CDR3, the DNA is TGCAGCGTATCCGGGACAGGGGGGCTAGAGCAGTACTTC.